A selection of T cell receptor beta chains follows, all from one sample in a study of T cells expressing NK-cell markers. TCRdb reanalyzed the 5' RACE reads, giving one entry per CDR3 protein sequence and no DNA. The sample features 550,000 or so distinct CDR3 sequences, with 3% to 4.5% in its top ten. Material for sequencing was blood T cells: a sorted CD56 or NKG2C T cell subset, CD4+ or CD8+ T cells, or bulk PBMC T cells (not recorded which). The origin of the receptors is a man aged 18 to 30 in good health. Both conserved end residues are part of each CDR3. The order of the fields is V gene, J gene, CDR3 protein.

v_call: TRBV7-2
j_call: TRBJ2-2
cdr3_aa: CASSHKVAGELFF

v_call: TRBV21-1
j_call: TRBJ2-5
cdr3_aa: CASSKRGRATRWETQYF

v_call: TRBV29-1
j_call: TRBJ2-1
cdr3_aa: CSVGLGEANEQFF

v_call: TRBV29-1
j_call: TRBJ2-5
cdr3_aa: CSVGPGVETQYF

v_call: TRBV29-1
j_call: TRBJ1-1
cdr3_aa: CSVSGTDHTGAEAFF

v_call: TRBV9
j_call: TRBJ2-3
cdr3_aa: CASSPRTGMTAGPSTDTQYF

v_call: TRBV2
j_call: TRBJ2-1
cdr3_aa: CASTSDWPRGDEQFF

v_call: TRBV25-1
j_call: TRBJ2-1
cdr3_aa: CASSHDDEQFF

v_call: TRBV10-3
j_call: TRBJ1-6
cdr3_aa: CAIQDRWHSPLHF

v_call: TRBV14
j_call: TRBJ2-1
cdr3_aa: CASSPDPATPDYEQFF

v_call: TRBV6-1
j_call: TRBJ2-1
cdr3_aa: CATAQLNEQFF

v_call: TRBV6-5
j_call: TRBJ2-1
cdr3_aa: CASSYGEEATYNEQFF

v_call: TRBV29-1
j_call: TRBJ2-1
cdr3_aa: CSVAGTVDGRGYNNEQFF

v_call: TRBV24-1
j_call: TRBJ1-2
cdr3_aa: CATSDRQGFYGYTF

v_call: TRBV12-3/TRBV12-4
j_call: TRBJ1-3
cdr3_aa: CASIVDSGNTIYF

v_call: TRBV27
j_call: TRBJ2-3
cdr3_aa: CASSLTRVADTQYF

v_call: TRBV12-3/TRBV12-4
j_call: TRBJ2-5
cdr3_aa: CASSLSASGQETQYF

v_call: TRBV6-5
j_call: TRBJ2-7
cdr3_aa: CASSPSADASYEQYF

v_call: TRBV4-2
j_call: TRBJ2-3
cdr3_aa: CASRNSGAATDTQYF

v_call: TRBV4-2
j_call: TRBJ2-1
cdr3_aa: CASSQNPPLTSGNDEQFF

v_call: TRBV7-2
j_call: TRBJ2-3
cdr3_aa: CASSLLILSDTQYF

v_call: TRBV10-3
j_call: TRBJ2-1
cdr3_aa: CAIRPGQGYNEQFF

v_call: TRBV5-1
j_call: TRBJ2-1
cdr3_aa: CASSLDRVNSYNEQFF

v_call: TRBV11-3
j_call: TRBJ1-5
cdr3_aa: CASSLGVTGTGSNQPQHF

v_call: TRBV18
j_call: TRBJ2-2
cdr3_aa: CASSGTGANTGELFF

v_call: TRBV6-2/TRBV6-3
j_call: TRBJ2-5
cdr3_aa: CASSRGTVETQYF

v_call: TRBV15
j_call: TRBJ2-2
cdr3_aa: CATLGQPNTGELFF

v_call: TRBV5-1
j_call: TRBJ2-2
cdr3_aa: CASSPGLRGSGTGELFF

v_call: TRBV7-9
j_call: TRBJ2-1
cdr3_aa: CASSETRDSLGVNEQFF

v_call: TRBV24-1
j_call: TRBJ2-1
cdr3_aa: CATSDNTPIYNEQFF

v_call: TRBV7-8
j_call: TRBJ1-1
cdr3_aa: CASSPRVGLKVTEAFF

v_call: TRBV29-1
j_call: TRBJ1-2
cdr3_aa: CSVERDRAGYTF

v_call: TRBV6-1
j_call: TRBJ2-7
cdr3_aa: CASIGVPGEQYF

v_call: TRBV27
j_call: TRBJ2-1
cdr3_aa: CASSLGWGQGNNEQFF

v_call: TRBV20-1
j_call: TRBJ1-4
cdr3_aa: CSAPQGATDEKLFF

v_call: TRBV5-1
j_call: TRBJ2-3
cdr3_aa: CASSLAVTGLPGTDTQYF

v_call: TRBV15
j_call: TRBJ1-2
cdr3_aa: CATSRSGRGYGYTF

v_call: TRBV12-3/TRBV12-4
j_call: TRBJ2-1
cdr3_aa: CASSRGAGNYNEQFF

v_call: TRBV28
j_call: TRBJ2-3
cdr3_aa: CASSLGVGTGGTDTQYF